The present T cell receptor beta chain was sequenced within a study of T cell responses to AZD1222 COVID-19 vaccine (dated by TCRdb to the early 2020s). Background for the entire study: AZD1222 recipients with second doses at about 4 weeks or about 12 weeks were pooled, because spike-specific TCR depth and breadth did not differ between schedules. A total of approximately 250 trial participants underwent TCR sequencing, of whom about 200 had received two doses of AZD1222 and some 25 had received two doses of the MenACWY control vaccine. Enrollment into the trials was organized by age into subgroups of 18-55, 56-69 and 70-plus years, and those subgroups contained around 150, 28 and 57 TCR-sequenced participants, respectively.

The paper's findings and limits, for the study overall: The 56-69-year group was small, and its depth increase did not reach significance, likely because of low power. Conclusions about previously exposed vaccinees were limited because only six AZD1222 recipients were SARS-CoV-2 seropositive at baseline. Participants were mostly white British, with more females than males. The authors suggested clonal diversity may have been underestimated. Epitopes outside the regions mutated in the B.1.351 and B.1.1.7 variants were reportedly recognized by nearly half of the unique spike-specific TCRs. After two AZD1222 doses, spike-specific TCR breadth and depth were significantly higher than at day 0 and than in MenACWY recipients. Because no samples from the day 14 peak response were available, repertoires could be characterized only after the peak T cell response. CD4 TCRs associated with the vaccine covered the entire spike protein, and the dominant responses were in regions 160-218 and 743-854.

The count of this clone is one. The clone's antigen remains unknown. Base qualities are not recorded, but no much larger clone differs from it by a single base. The time point label here, explained by the study, means: baseline before first vaccination. The vaccinee samples were drawn from two UK trials, COV001 and COV002, one of which was a single-blind randomized controlled phase 2/3 trial testing AZD1222 (ChAdOx1 nCoV-19) in healthy adults. For TCRbeta chain sequencing, PBMC samples from trial participants were taken at day 0 and at day 28 after the second dose. Including cysteine and phenylalanine, the CDR3 has 15 amino acids. Just CDR3 DNA is preserved here, 45 bases in frame from base 1. The germline V gene (reference sequence) sets CDR1 to LNHDA and CDR2 to SQIVND. V lost 5 bases and J lost 0 bases, and the count of bases not matched to a germline gene is 6. The CDR3 regions of human TCRbeta chains were analyzed by immunosequencing. In the original analysis: TCRs in the repertoires were matched against a reference library of SARS-CoV-2-specific TCRs that had been generated with the MIRA antigen-specificity platform. Breadth was defined as the fraction of unique TCRs that were SARS-CoV-2-associated, and depth was defined as the fraction of total T cells that were SARS-CoV-2-associated. Each spike-specific TCR was assigned to its reactive spike region and to a CD4 or CD8 class using the MIRA data. Log10-transformed breadth and depth values were compared by one-way ANOVA with Sidak's multiple comparisons tests. In TCRdb, the immuneACCESS table is reduced to in-frame sequences with V and J assigned. These tables do not hold every clone; where another copy was compared, an unresolved V gene accounts for under half, and the others remain unexplained. V, J and clone size are taken as reported in that table, and D and trimming were inferred from the DNA itself. The table for this sample lists more than 85,000 clones; around nine tenths of them were counted only once. The top ten constitute approximately 3.5% of the sample.

Recombination connected TRBV19 to TRBJ1-1, and 7 bases in between align with TRBD1. The source of this sequence is an adult in good health. The material was peripheral blood, obtained on day 0 of AZD1222 vaccination. The sequenced DNA: TGTGCCAGTAGTCCCAGGACAGGTTTGAACACTGAAGCTTTCTTT. Its protein reads: CASSPRTGLNTEAFF.